These T cell receptor beta chains were read from a single sample in a study of blood T cell repertoires in COVID-19. Produced via immunoSEQ multiplex PCR; TCRdb's table is partial and in-frame only. The table lists around 370,000 clones, around 87% of them singletons. Sequencing used peripheral blood. Source of these receptors: a woman in her fifties or sixties with COVID-19, enrolled during active disease. The CDR3 runs from the conserved cysteine through the conserved F or W. D genes are given only for firm matches. Some rows mark clone size as missing; the rest say once, few, many or name a class of expanded clone.

abundance | d_gene | j_gene | v_gene | CDR3aa | CDR3nt
NA | NA | TRBJ2-2 | TRBV5-4 | CASSLRLGAGELFF | TGTGCCAGCAGCTTGAGGCTAGGAGCCGGGGAGCTGTTTTTT
once | NA | TRBJ1-3 | TRBV28 | CASSSQGNTIYF | TGTGCCAGCAGCTCCCAGGGAAACACCATATATTTT
once | NA | TRBJ1-5 | TRBV21-1 | CASSKTRRGDFSNQPQHF | TGTGCCAGCAGCAAGACCCGTCGGGGGGACTTCAGCAATCAGCCCCAGCATTTT
NA | TRBD2 | TRBJ2-1 | TRBV3-1/TRBV3-2 | CASSPLGRAGDEQFF | TGTGCCAGCAGCCCCCTCGGGAGGGCCGGCGATGAGCAGTTCTTC
NA | TRBD1 | TRBJ2-7 | TRBV3-1/TRBV3-2 | CASSQDRRDRGYEQYF | TGTGCCAGCAGCCAAGATCGACGGGACAGGGGCTACGAGCAGTACTTC
few | TRBD1 | TRBJ1-3 | TRBV5-5 | CASSYRTGNDLGYTIYF | TGTGCCAGCAGCTACCGGACAGGAAACGATCTAGGGTACACCATATATTTT
NA | TRBD2 | TRBJ2-1 | TRBV7-8 | CASSFTRISGRAGYNEQFF | TGTGCCAGCAGCTTCACAAGGATTAGCGGGAGGGCCGGGTACAATGAGCAGTTCTTC
NA | NA | TRBJ2-5 | TRBV3-1/TRBV3-2 | CASSQAGETQYF | TGTGCCAGCAGCCAAGCCGGGGAGACCCAGTACTTC
few | TRBD2 | TRBJ2-7 | TRBV6-6 | CASNPGRAPYEQYF | TGTGCCAGCAACCCCGGGAGGGCTCCCTACGAGCAGTACTTC
NA | NA | TRBJ1-1 | TRBV7-2 | CASSLQGKFTEAFF | TGTGCCAGCAGCTTACAGGGGAAATTCACTGAAGCTTTCTTT
NA | NA | TRBJ1-1 | TRBV19 | CASSIADRSLNTEAFF | TGTGCCAGTAGTATAGCCGACAGGTCCTTGAACACTGAAGCTTTCTTT
few | NA | TRBJ2-3 | TRBV7-9 | CASSLQVDTQYF | TGTGCCAGCAGCTTACAGGTAGATACGCAGTATTTT
NA | TRBD2 | TRBJ2-1 | TRBV3-1/TRBV3-2 | CASSQGPSVGLPYTSSYNEQFF | TGTGCCAGCAGCCAAGGGCCATCTGTGGGACTACCTTATACTAGCTCCTACAATGAGCAGTTCTTC
NA | NA | TRBJ2-2 | TRBV5-1 | CASKGQANTGELFF | TGCGCCAGCAAGGGACAAGCGAACACCGGGGAGCTGTTTTTT
NA | NA | TRBJ2-1 | TRBV6-1 | CASSERWASVSNEQFF | TGTGCCAGCAGTGAAAGGTGGGCTAGCGTCTCCAATGAGCAGTTCTTC
NA | TRBD1 | TRBJ1-2 | TRBV24-1 | CATSDRTGIEGYTF | TGTGCCACCAGTGATCGGACAGGGATTGAGGGCTACACCTTC
NA | NA | TRBJ2-5 | TRBV5-1 | CASSLDSSGETQYF | TGCGCCAGCAGCTTGGACAGCAGCGGGGAGACCCAGTACTTC
NA | TRBD1 | TRBJ1-6 | TRBV18 | CASSPRQGDNSPLHF | TGTGCCAGCTCACCTCGACAGGGAGATAATTCACCCCTCCACTTT
few | TRBD1 | TRBJ2-7 | TRBV19 | CASSIGTGDYEQYF | TGTGCCAGTAGTATAGGGACAGGGGACTACGAGCAGTACTTC
once | NA | TRBJ2-7 | TRBV13 | CASSFSVGGNRRQYF | TGTGCCAGCAGCTTTTCCGTCGGCGGGAACAGAAGGCAGTACTTC
NA | NA | TRBJ1-1 | TRBV5-6 | CASSLYDGLNTEAFF | TGTGCCAGCAGCTTGTATGATGGGCTGAACACTGAAGCTTTCTTT
few | NA | TRBJ1-1 | TRBV7-6 | CASSLGEMSTEAFF | TGTGCCAGCAGCTTAGGGGAGATGAGCACTGAAGCTTTCTTT
NA | NA | TRBJ1-1 | TRBV5-5 | CASSLDRRNTEAFF | TGTGCCAGCAGCTTAGACAGGCGGAACACTGAAGCTTTCTTT
NA | NA | TRBJ1-4 | TRBV4-2 | CASSPVRVETGYPPTNEKLFF | TGTGCCAGCAGCCCGGTTAGGGTGGAAACAGGATACCCGCCAACTAATGAAAAACTGTTTTTT
NA | TRBD2 | TRBJ2-5 | TRBV9 | CASSPRGGTSGRAEETQYF | TGTGCCAGCAGCCCACGAGGGGGGACTAGCGGGAGGGCCGAAGAGACCCAGTACTTC
NA | TRBD2 | TRBJ2-2 | TRBV11-2 | CASSHKQRLAPPSGRADTGELFF | TGTGCCAGCAGTCATAAACAGCGCTTAGCCCCCCCTAGCGGGAGGGCCGACACCGGGGAGCTGTTTTTT
NA | NA | TRBJ2-1 | TRBV27 | CASSLNGAAITYNEQFF | TGTGCCAGCAGTTTAAATGGAGCCGCGATAACCTACAATGAGCAGTTCTTC
NA | NA | TRBJ2-5 | TRBV6-5 | CASGTTGFATQYF | TGTGCCAGCGGAACCACAGGGTTTGCGACCCAGTACTTC